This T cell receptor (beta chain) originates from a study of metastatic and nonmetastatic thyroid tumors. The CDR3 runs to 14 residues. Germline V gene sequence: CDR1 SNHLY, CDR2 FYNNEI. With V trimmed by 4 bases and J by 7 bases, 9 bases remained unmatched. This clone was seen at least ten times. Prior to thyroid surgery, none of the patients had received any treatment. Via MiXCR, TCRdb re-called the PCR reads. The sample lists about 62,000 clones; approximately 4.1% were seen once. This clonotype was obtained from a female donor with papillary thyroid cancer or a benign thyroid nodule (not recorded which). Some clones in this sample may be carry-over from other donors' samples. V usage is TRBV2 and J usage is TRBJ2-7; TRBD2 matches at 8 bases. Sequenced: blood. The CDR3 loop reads CASSAGTSKVEQYF. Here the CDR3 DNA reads TGTGCCAGCAGTGCCGGGACTAGTAAAGTAGAGCAGTACTTC. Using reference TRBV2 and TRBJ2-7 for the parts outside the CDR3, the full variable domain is EPEVTQTPSHQVTQMGQEVILRCVPISNHLYFYWYRQILGQKVEFLVSFYNNEISEKSEIFDDQFSVERPDGSNFTLKIRSTKLEDSAMYFCASSAGTSKVEQYFGPGTRLTVT.